The 16 T cell receptor beta chains below come from one sample, sequenced in a study of shared clonotypes between healthy human individuals (TCRdb year 2020). Library method: the immunoSEQ multiplex PCR assay. This immuneACCESS table, as held by TCRdb, lists in-frame sequences with V and J called but not all clones. Of the missing ones, under half trace to an unresolved V gene in checked studies; the others have no known cause. In all, the sample holds about 520,000 clones, and approximately 95% of those were seen once. Approximately 0.067% of the sample comes from the top ten. Sequencing was performed on naive CD4+ T cells sorted from blood. The intended sense of this specimen's cell subset or site label: CD45RA+ positively selected. All receptors come from a woman in her twenties or thirties in good health.

The V call is TRBV7-9, the J call TRBJ2-7; D is unresolved. Per germline, CDR1 SEHNR and CDR2 FQNEAQ (reference sequence). This CDR3 has 13 amino acids. V was clipped by 4 bases and J by 4 bases, with 11 bases between them. The CDR3 protein is CASSSQTPYEQYF. The CDR3 bases are TGTGCCAGCAGCTCCCAGACACCTTACGAGCAGTACTTC.

The V and J genes are TRBV28 and TRBJ2-7; 9 nucleotides match TRBD2. This CDR3 comprises 19 residues. The junction had 22 bases not matched to a gene; V was cut back by 7 bases and J by 3 bases. Germline V gene data show CDR1 as MDHEN and CDR2 as SYDVKM. The CDR3 nucleotides read TGTGCCAGCACTACACCGGGCGGGGCTAGCGGGATAGGAGGCTACGAGCAGTACTTC. Its protein product is CASTTPGGASGIGGYEQYF.

As to this clone: A junction boundary mismatches the germline segment, possibly from a read error. The chain has TRBV4-1 and TRBJ1-3; a weak D match, TRBD1 (6 bases). The germline V gene has CDR1 MGHRA and CDR2 YSYEKL. The CDR3 extends over 14 amino acids. The CDR3 region has the DNA TGCGCCAGCAGCCAAGTTCCGACAGGAACCACCATATATTTT. It yields the protein CASSQVPTGTTIYF.

The chain recombines TRBV11-2 with TRBJ1-2; tentative D call: TRBD1 (6 bases). The length of the CDR3 is 14 residues. Germline loops: CDR1 SGHAT, CDR2 FQNNGV. The V end lost 0 bases, the J end lost 2 bases, and 7 bases lay between the germline ends. The CDR3 DNA follows: TGTGCCAGCAGCTTAGACGACAGGAACTATGGCTACACCTTC. Residues: CASSLDDRNYGYTF. Based on the CDR3 plus reference TRBV11-2 and TRBJ1-2, the full variable domain is EAGVAQSPRYKIIEKRQSVAFWCNPISGHATLYWYQQILGQGPKLLIQFQNNGVVDDSQLPKDRFSAERLKGVDSTLKIQPAKLEDSAVYLCASSLDDRNYGYTFGSGTRLTVV.

In DNA, the CDR3 is TGTGCCAGTAGTGACAGGGCCCAAGAGACCCAGTACTTC. Encoded protein: CASSDRAQETQYF. This chain uses TRBV19 with TRBJ2-5; 7 nucleotides match TRBD1. The CDR3 has 13 residues. Germline lookup yields CDR1 LNHDA and CDR2 SQIVND (reference sequence). With V trimmed by 5 bases and J by 1 base, 1 base remained unmatched.

This chain joins TRBV5-1 and TRBJ2-1; 13 bases are shared with TRBD2. The CDR3 covers 15 residues. The germline V gene encodes CDR1 SGHRS and CDR2 YFSETQ. Unmatched junction bases numbered 2, after V lost 3 bases and J lost 5 bases. The CDR3 nucleotides read TGCGCCAGCAGCTACGGACTAGCGGGAGACAATGAGCAGTTCTTC. Residues: CASSYGLAGDNEQFF.

V is TRBV2 and J is TRBJ2-7; no clear D. This CDR3 is built from 12 residues. Germline CDR1 and CDR2: SNHLY and FYNNEI. Trimming removed 6 bases at V and 2 bases at J, with 8 bases between. As DNA, the CDR3 is TGTGCCAGCAGCGAGAGAACCTACGAGCAGTACTTC. Translation: CASSERTYEQYF.

The V and J genes are TRBV30 and TRBJ2-7, with D possibly being TRBD2 (5 bases). CDR1 and CDR2 (germline): GTSNPN, SVGIG (reference sequence). V was shortened by 0 bases and J by 0 bases, with 9 bases between the two germline ends. This CDR3 is 14 amino acids long. CDR3 sequence (DNA): TGTGCCTGGAGTGTAGCGGTGAACTCCTACGAGCAGTACTTC. This gives the protein CAWSVAVNSYEQYF.

This clone turned up a few times. The genes are TRBV2 and TRBJ1-1; D not certain. The germline CDR1 and CDR2 sequences are SNHLY and FYNNEI. Trimming took off 3 bases at V and 6 bases at J, with 11 bases between the two ends. The CDR3 totals 13 residues. The CDR3 nucleotides are TGTGCCAGCAGTGATACGGGCAGCGCTGAAGCTTTCTTT. As protein: CASSDTGSAEAFF.

The chain joins TRBV6-1 to TRBJ2-1, with TRBD2 matching 13 bases. This CDR3 contains 16 residues. CDR1 is MNHNS and CDR2 is SASEGT in the germline V gene. V lost 3 bases, J lost 9 bases, and 8 bases stayed unmatched. Written as DNA, the CDR3 is TGTGCCAGCAGTGAGCCCGGACTAGCGGGAGTGGGTGAGCAGTTCTTC. It is translated as CASSEPGLAGVGEQFF.

The chain carries TRBV6-5 and TRBJ2-7; a possible D gene is TRBD1 (5 bases). The germline V gene encodes CDR1 MNHEY and CDR2 SVGAGI. The CDR3 extends over 12 amino acids. The V gene lost 2 bases and the J gene lost 3 bases, with 5 bases spanning the gap. CDR3 residues: CASSYQGYEQYF. The CDR3 DNA reads as TGTGCCAGCAGTTACCAGGGCTACGAGCAGTACTTC.

J is TRBJ1-6 and V is TRBV9, with D unclear. The CDR3 covers 16 residues. CDR1 and CDR2 (germline): SGDLS, YYNGEE. Trimming removed 0 bases at V and 8 bases at J, with 15 bases between. CDR3 DNA: TGTGCCAGCAGCGTAGGACAAGGCAGGAGGGATTCACCCCTCCACTTT. It yields the protein CASSVGQGRRDSPLHF.

The rearrangement uses TRBV19 and TRBJ2-1; 8 positions agree with TRBD1. J was trimmed by 4 bases and V by 6 bases; bases with no gene match: 8. This CDR3 is built from 15 residues. The V gene's germline CDR1 is LNHDA and CDR2 SQIVND (reference sequence). The CDR3, as DNA: TGTGCCAGTAGGATGGACAGGGATCCTTACAATGAGCAGTTCTTC. It is translated as CASRMDRDPYNEQFF. Combining the CDR3 with reference TRBV19 and TRBJ2-1 gives the whole variable domain DGGITQSPKYLFRKEGQNVTLSCEQNLNHDAMYWYRQDPGQGLRLIYYSQIVNDFQKGDIAEGYSVSREKKESFPLTVTSAQKNPTAFYLCASRMDRDPYNEQFFGPGTRLTVL.

The chain recombines TRBV5-5 with TRBJ2-3; 13 nucleotides align to TRBD2. Germline V lookup: CDR1 SGHKS, CDR2 YYEKEE (reference sequence). The CDR3 totals 16 residues. Trimming removed 5 bases from V and 1 base from J; junction bases left unmatched: 4. The CDR3 is CASSWTSGSGTDTQYF. The CDR3 nucleotides read TGTGCCAGCAGTTGGACTAGCGGGAGTGGCACAGATACGCAGTATTTT.

The rearrangement uses TRBV6-5 and TRBJ1-4; no clear D gene. Between the trimmed V and J ends, which lost 0 bases and 8 bases, there was a span of 16 bases. The CDR3 is 16 residues long. CDR1 is MNHEY, CDR2 SVGAGI, per germline. In DNA, the CDR3 is TGTGCCAGCAGTTACTCGATCACTCAGAACGGGGAAAAACTGTTTTTT. Translated, it gives CASSYSITQNGEKLFF.

The chain is built from TRBV23-1 and TRBJ2-3, with D perhaps TRBD2 (5 bases). TRBV23-1 is placed among ORFs of uncertain function. V gave up 4 bases and J gave up 1 base, with 12 bases separating them. The CDR3 runs to 15 residues. CDR3 region: CASSLPRRGTDTQYF. In nucleotides, the CDR3 is TGCGCCAGCAGTCTCCCCCGGCGGGGCACAGATACGCAGTATTTT.